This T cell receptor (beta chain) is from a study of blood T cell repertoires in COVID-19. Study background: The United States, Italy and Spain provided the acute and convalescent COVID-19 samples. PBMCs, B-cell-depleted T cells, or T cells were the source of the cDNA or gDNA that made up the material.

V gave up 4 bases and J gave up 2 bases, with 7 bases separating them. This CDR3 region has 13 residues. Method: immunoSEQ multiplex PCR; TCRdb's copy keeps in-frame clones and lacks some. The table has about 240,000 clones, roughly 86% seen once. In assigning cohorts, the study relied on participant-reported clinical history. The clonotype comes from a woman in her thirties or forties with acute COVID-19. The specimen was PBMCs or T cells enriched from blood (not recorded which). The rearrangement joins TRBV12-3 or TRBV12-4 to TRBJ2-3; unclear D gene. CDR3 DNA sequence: TGTGCCAGCAGTTCTGGGCCCACAGATACGCAGTATTTT. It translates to CASSSGPTDTQYF.